This is a list of T cell receptor beta chains from one sample in a study of blood T cell repertoires in COVID-19. Here immunoSEQ multiplex PCR was the method, and the copy in TCRdb shows in-frame clones only, minus some. The table includes 150,000 to 200,000 clones, approximately 86% detected once. The specimen was peripheral blood. Source of these receptors: a man between 60 and 75 years old with COVID-19, enrolled during active disease. Each CDR3 is given with its conserved first and last residue. The D gene is left open where the match is weak. A clone size is listed for some rows: how often the clone was seen (once, few, many), or a class if it is expanded.

CDR3 DNA | CDR3 protein | clone size | D gene | J gene | V gene
TGCAGCGTTGAAGGACAGGGGTTCAACGAGCAGTACTTC | CSVEGQGFNEQYF | . | TRBD1 | TRBJ2-7 | TRBV29-1
TGTGCCAGCAGCTTAGGCAGGGGCAACACTGAAGCTTTCTTT | CASSLGRGNTEAFF | . | . | TRBJ1-1 | TRBV7-2
TGCAGCTCGACAGGGCCCCAAGAGACCCAGTACTTC | CSSTGPQETQYF | . | TRBD1 | TRBJ2-5 | TRBV29-1
TGTGCCAGCAGCTTTGGCAGGGGGAATGAAAAACTGTTTTTT | CASSFGRGNEKLFF | . | TRBD1 | TRBJ1-4 | TRBV13
TGTGCCAGCAGCCTTACGCCGAGACATAGTGGCTATGGCTACACCTTC | CASSLTPRHSGYGYTF | . | . | TRBJ1-2 | TRBV14
TGTGCCAGCAGCCCGCGGACAGGGGGCGGGCATGAAAAACTGTTTTTT | CASSPRTGGGHEKLFF | . | TRBD1 | TRBJ1-4 | TRBV5-6
TGTGCCAGCAGTGAGGGAGTGAACACCGGGGAGCTGTTTTTT | CASSEGVNTGELFF | . | . | TRBJ2-2 | TRBV6-4
TGCGCCAGCAGCTTGGCAGGGGGCACCTCGTCCTACGAGCAGTACTTC | CASSLAGGTSSYEQYF | . | TRBD1 | TRBJ2-7 | TRBV5-1
TGTGCCAGCAGTCGTGGAAGCTCGGGACAGGGCAGCTCCTACGAGCAGTACTTC | CASSRGSSGQGSSYEQYF | . | TRBD1 | TRBJ2-7 | TRBV6-6
TGTGCCTGGGTCAACAGGGGATCGGCCGCAACTAATGAAAAACTGTTTTTT | CAWVNRGSAATNEKLFF | . | TRBD1 | TRBJ1-4 | TRBV30
TGTGCCAGCAGCCCCCGACAGAAGACTGAAGCTTTCTTT | CASSPRQKTEAFF | once | . | TRBJ1-1 | TRBV9
TGTGCCAGCAGACCCGACAGGGGGAACACTGAAGCTTTCTTT | CASRPDRGNTEAFF | . | TRBD1 | TRBJ1-1 | TRBV6-4
TGTGCCAGCAGCTTAGGGGCGGGAGGGTCCTACGAGCAGTACTTC | CASSLGAGGSYEQYF | once | TRBD2 | TRBJ2-7 | TRBV11-2
TGTGCCAGTAGTATTGCCAGGGACACTGAAGCTTTCTTT | CASSIARDTEAFF | . | . | TRBJ1-1 | TRBV19
TGTGCCAGCTCACCGGTAGGGACAGGGGTAGGCAATCAGCCCCAGCATTTT | CASSPVGTGVGNQPQHF | . | TRBD1 | TRBJ1-5 | TRBV18
TGTGCCAGCAGCTTAGCTCTCAGGGAAGCTTTCTTT | CASSLALREAFF | . | . | TRBJ1-1 | TRBV13
TGCGCCAGCAGCCGAGACCAGGGTACTAATGAAAAACTGTTTTTT | CASSRDQGTNEKLFF | . | . | TRBJ1-4 | TRBV4-1
TGTGCCAGCAGCAAAGACAGGAGGGCCCCTGAAGCTTTCTTT | CASSKDRRAPEAFF | once | . | TRBJ1-1 | TRBV21-1
TGTGCCAGCAACGAGGAGGTCGTCTACACCTTC | CASNEEVVYTF | . | . | TRBJ1-2 | TRBV2
TGTGCCAGCTCACCACGACAGGGGGCAAATGAGCAGTTCTTC | CASSPRQGANEQFF | . | TRBD1 | TRBJ2-1 | TRBV18